A selection of T cell receptor beta chains follows, all from one sample in a study of blood T cell repertoires in COVID-19. The data were produced by immunoSEQ multiplex PCR, yet TCRdb's version contains in-frame clones alone and is incomplete. The sample includes some 120,000 clones, 80% to 90% of them seen just once. The specimen was peripheral blood. The receptors here all came from a woman aged 45 to 65 with acute or convalescent COVID-19. The CDR3 runs from the conserved cysteine through the conserved F or W.

V,J,CDR3
TRBV6-5,TRBJ2-5,CASSLGGGLETQYF
TRBV7-6,TRBJ1-1,CASSLAGVGNTEAFF
TRBV10-2,TRBJ2-3,CASSEATLAGAVNTQYF
TRBV6-2/TRBV6-3,TRBJ1-2,CASSYERGYYGYTF
TRBV5-1,TRBJ1-2,CASSSDRAAYGYTF
TRBV3-1/TRBV3-2,TRBJ1-1,CASSGGQGAITEAFF
TRBV10-3,TRBJ1-2,CAISEGTGYGYTF
TRBV7-9,TRBJ1-2,CASSLAGGGFYGYTF
TRBV12-3/TRBV12-4,TRBJ2-3,CASSLLRGNTQYF
TRBV28,TRBJ2-3,CASNDHSGGAVDTQYF
TRBV11-2,TRBJ2-7,CASSLFFLGTGTDEQYF
TRBV6-6,TRBJ2-5,CASSPGGRTQYF
TRBV7-9,TRBJ2-2,CASSFGLGFGELFF
TRBV19,TRBJ2-1,CASSISLVNEQFF
TRBV19,TRBJ2-1,CASSLAWEQFF
TRBV10-3,TRBJ2-5,CAISPSGNRETQYF
TRBV19,TRBJ1-2,CASSIVRQGPYGYTF
TRBV6-1,TRBJ2-5,CASSDIMTSGKETQYF
TRBV6-2/TRBV6-3,TRBJ2-2,CASSYSRGVERLAGVTGELFF
TRBV29-1,TRBJ2-7,CSVASPHFYEQYF
TRBV24-1,TRBJ2-2,CATSDYNRLNTGELFF
TRBV14,TRBJ1-5,CASSQGGPGGNQPQHF
TRBV10-1,TRBJ2-3,CASSDPLDTQYF
TRBV10-3,TRBJ2-1,CAIGTVSANEQFF
TRBV27,TRBJ2-5,CASSNPGFGAQETQYF
TRBV7-2,TRBJ1-4,CASSLQGYKEKLFF
TRBV30,TRBJ2-3,CAWTVGGGTDTQYF
TRBV21-1,TRBJ2-7,CASSKREGPSSYEQYF
TRBV10-3,TRBJ1-1,CAINRGRVNTEAFF
TRBV7-2,TRBJ2-3,CASSFISGRTATDTQYF
TRBV4-3,TRBJ2-7,CASSQERLAWHEQYF
TRBV11-2,TRBJ1-3,CASSLQQGSAIYF
TRBV7-9,TRBJ1-1,CASSYTGTGDAASHTEAFF
TRBV7-9,TRBJ2-3,CASSLDITDTQYF
TRBV6-5,TRBJ1-4,CASRIQGAGEKLFF
TRBV18,TRBJ1-6,CASSPGGSGYNSPLHF
TRBV11-2,TRBJ2-1,CASSLRLAGDYNEQFF
TRBV13,TRBJ1-1,CASSVQGRGTEAFF
TRBV27,TRBJ1-5,CASSPGTGGDQPQHF
TRBV27,TRBJ1-1,CASSLERGTEAFF
TRBV10-2,TRBJ2-7,CASSDQGYEQYF
TRBV5-1,TRBJ2-3,CASSLGQGADTQYF
TRBV6-2/TRBV6-3,TRBJ2-1,CASSPRSGEFTEQFF
TRBV6-5,TRBJ2-7,CASRPSGGSYEQYF
TRBV19,TRBJ1-5,CASSMVGTQFFNQPQHF
TRBV30,TRBJ1-2,CAWSEGGHYGYTF
TRBV18,TRBJ2-3,CASSPPGLRDTQYF
TRBV4-1,TRBJ1-5,CASSQDYLAGGQPQHF
TRBV9,TRBJ2-7,CASSTGQGRYEQYF
TRBV5-4,TRBJ2-3,CASSLPGRWHTDTQYF
TRBV2,TRBJ2-3,CASLRRRDTDTQYF
TRBV24-1,TRBJ2-2,CATSDFGGELFF
TRBV7-8,TRBJ2-7,CASSSGRGYEQYF
TRBV2,TRBJ2-1,CASSEGRGIYNEQFF
TRBV6-5,TRBJ2-5,CASSYGTGGETQYF